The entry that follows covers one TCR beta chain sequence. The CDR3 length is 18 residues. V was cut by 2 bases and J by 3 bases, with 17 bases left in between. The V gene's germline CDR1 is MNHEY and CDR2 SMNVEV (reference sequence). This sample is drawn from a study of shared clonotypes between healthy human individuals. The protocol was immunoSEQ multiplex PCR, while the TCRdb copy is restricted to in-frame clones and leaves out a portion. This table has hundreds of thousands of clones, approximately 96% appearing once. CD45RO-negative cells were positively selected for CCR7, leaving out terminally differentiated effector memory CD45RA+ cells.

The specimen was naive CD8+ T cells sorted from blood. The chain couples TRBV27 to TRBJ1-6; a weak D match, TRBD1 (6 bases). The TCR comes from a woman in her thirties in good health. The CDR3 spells CASSLMDVRTVYNSPLHF. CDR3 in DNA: TGTGCCAGCAGTTTAATGGATGTGCGGACAGTCTATAATTCACCCCTCCACTTT.